This passage covers 10 T cell receptor beta chains from one sample sequenced in a study of T cell repertoires in cytomegalovirus infection. TCRdb re-called the reads through MiXCR, storing one row per CDR3 protein. The sample holds hundreds of thousands of distinct CDR3 sequences, approximately 42% seen once. These receptors are not linked to any known antigen. Sequenced here: cultured PBMCs, sampled from culture after CMV antigen stimulation. The receptors here all came from a human donor in good health (CMV status not recorded). Some clones in this sample may be carry-over from other donors' samples.

CDR3 loop: CASSLGLGVNYGYTF. CDR3 in DNA: TGTGCCAGCAGTCTGGGTTTGGGGGTAAACTATGGCTACACCTTC. The chain has TRBV27 and TRBJ1-2, with a tentative D call TRBD1 (5 bases). This CDR3 spans 15 amino acids. Trimming shortened V by 5 bases and J by 2 bases, and 15 bases separated the two germline ends. In germline, CDR1 is MNHEY, CDR2 SMNVEV (reference sequence).

The V gene is TRBV20-1, the J gene TRBJ2-1, with 13 bases that match TRBD2. Trimming took 0 bases from V and 7 from J; bases not matched to a gene: 6. The V gene's germline CDR1 is DFQATT and CDR2 SNEGSKA (reference sequence). The CDR3 spans 16 residues. The CDR3 reads CSARDRTSGGANEQFF. CDR3 coding DNA: TGCAGTGCTAGAGATAGAACTAGCGGGGGGGCTAATGAGCAGTTCTTC.

The V gene is TRBV7-2, the J gene TRBJ1-3, with TRBD1 identical over 7 bases. Germline trimming cut 4 bases from V and 2 bases from J; bases unmatched to any gene: 8. This CDR3 region has 16 residues. CDR1 and CDR2 (germline): SGHTA, FQGNSA. The CDR3 DNA is TGTGCCAGCAGCTCATTCTTGGACAGGCCTGGAAACACCATATATTTT. It yields the protein CASSSFLDRPGNTIYF.

The chain is built from TRBV7-8 and TRBJ1-6, with a tentative D call TRBD1 (5 bases). Germline assignment: CDR1 SGHVS and CDR2 FQNEAQ. This CDR3 is 14 amino acids long. V was trimmed by 6 bases and J by 10 bases, leaving 16 bases between them. The CDR3 is CASSIVSGDSPLHF. CDR3 DNA: TGTGCCAGCAGTATTGTGTCGGGGGACTCACCCCTCCACTTT.

The chain is built from TRBV15 and TRBJ1-1, with TRBD1 as a possible D gene (5 bases). CDR3 size: 15 residues. V was trimmed by 4 bases and J by 3 bases, leaving 15 bases between them. Germline CDR1 reads LNHNV; CDR2 reads YYDKDF (reference sequence). In nucleotides, the CDR3 is TGTGCCACCAGCATGAGGGGCAGGGTCGACACTGAAGCTTTCTTT. Translated, it gives CATSMRGRVDTEAFF.

This rearrangement joins TRBV20-1 to TRBJ1-2; 8 bases map to TRBD1. The CDR3 has 14 residues. Germline values: CDR1 DFQATT, CDR2 SNEGSKA (reference sequence). V lost 5 bases to trimming and J lost 0 bases; unmatched junction nucleotides: 5. CDR3 sequence reads: CSARRQGTNYGYTF. CDR3 in DNA: TGCAGTGCTCGCAGACAGGGGACTAACTATGGCTACACCTTC.

This clonotype was detected a few times. CDR3 in amino acids: CASSLSRGSDTQYF. The CDR3 DNA is TGTGCCAGCAGCTTGAGCCGGGGGTCGGATACGCAGTATTTT. This chain uses TRBV7-6 with TRBJ2-3; D perhaps matches TRBD2 (6 bases). V dropped 3 bases and J dropped 6 bases, with 13 bases sitting between them. The CDR3 loop spans 14 amino acids. The germline gives CDR1 SGHVS, CDR2 FNYEAQ.

The CDR3 nucleotides read TGTGCCAGCAGCTTTGGAGCGGGAGGCCACACCGGGGAGCTGTTTTTT. This translates into CASSFGAGGHTGELFF. The rearrangement joins TRBV7-9 to TRBJ2-2; 9 positions match TRBD2. The V gene's germline CDR1 is SEHNR and CDR2 FQNEAQ (reference sequence). After removal of 3 bases from V and 3 bases from J, the junction contained 5 bases not matched to a gene. There are 16 residues in the CDR3.

The chain joins TRBV12-3 or TRBV12-4 to TRBJ1-5, with D maybe TRBD1 (6 bases). The CDR3 runs 18 residues. Trimming removed 4 bases from V and 2 bases from J, with 21 bases in between. The CDR3 DNA follows: TGTGCCAGCAGTTCAAGGGGGGGAGGTCCCCGCGGCAATCAGCCCCAGCATTTT. Protein sequence: CASSSRGGGPRGNQPQHF.

This chain joins TRBV7-9 and TRBJ2-3; the D gene is possibly TRBD2 (6 bases). Trimming cost V 5 bases and J 2 bases, with 17 bases left between them. CDR1 is SEHNR and CDR2 is FQNEAQ in the germline V gene (reference sequence). CDR3 length: 16 amino acids. Written as DNA, the CDR3 is TGTGCCAGCAGCATAAGACTTAGCGGAGTCACAGATACGCAGTATTTT. This sequence encodes CASSIRLSGVTDTQYF.